Here is one T cell receptor beta chain with its context. In the authors' methods: For nucleated cells, counts were estimated from reference gene primer amplification. This table comes from immunoSEQ multiplex PCR, and its TCRdb copy is limited to in-frame clones, with some not included. D and trimming come from the DNA, and the V and J calls and clone size come from that table. The table has over 150,000 clones, approximately 80% seen once; the top ten hold about 8.1%. These data belong to a study of blood T cell repertoires in COVID-19. Study-wide background: Specimens from acute and convalescent COVID-19 originated in the United States, Italy and Spain. Nucleic acid was either cDNA or gDNA, and it came from T cells, B-cell-depleted T cells, or PBMCs.

Germline V gene data show CDR1 as MNHEY and CDR2 as SVGAGI. The V end was cut by 2 bases, the J end by 11 bases, with 18 bases between. The CDR3 has 15 residues. Sequencing was done on a sample of peripheral blood. The sequence derives from a woman at least 80 years old with COVID-19, enrolled during active disease. This chain links TRBV6-5 with TRBJ1-4, with D unresolved. CDR3 sequence reads: CASSYPQGDSQKLFF. DNA for the CDR3: TGTGCCAGCAGTTACCCCCAAGGTGACTCCCAGAAACTGTTTTTT.